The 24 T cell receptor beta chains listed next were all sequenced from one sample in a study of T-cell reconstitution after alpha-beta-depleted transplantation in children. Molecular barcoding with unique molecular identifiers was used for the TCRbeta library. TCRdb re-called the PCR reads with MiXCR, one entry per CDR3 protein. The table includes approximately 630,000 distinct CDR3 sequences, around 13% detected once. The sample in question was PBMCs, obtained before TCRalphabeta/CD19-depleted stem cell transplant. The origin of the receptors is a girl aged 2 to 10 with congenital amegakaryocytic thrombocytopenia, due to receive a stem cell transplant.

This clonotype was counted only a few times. CDR3 sequence reads: CSARDIKLNTEAFF. CDR3 in DNA: TGCAGTGCTAGAGATATCAAATTGAACACTGAAGCTTTCTTT. This chain uses TRBV20-1 with TRBJ1-1; D remains unclear. V was clipped by 0 bases and J by 0 bases, with 8 bases between them. This CDR3 spans 14 amino acids. CDR1 is DFQATT and CDR2 is SNEGSKA in the germline V gene (reference sequence).

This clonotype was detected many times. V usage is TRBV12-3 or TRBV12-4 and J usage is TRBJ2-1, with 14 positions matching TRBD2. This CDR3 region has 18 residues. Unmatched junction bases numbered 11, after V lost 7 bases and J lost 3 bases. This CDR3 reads CASTSGTSGSSSYNEQFF. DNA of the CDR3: TGTGCCAGCACCTCCGGGACTAGCGGGAGTAGTAGCTACAATGAGCAGTTCTTC.

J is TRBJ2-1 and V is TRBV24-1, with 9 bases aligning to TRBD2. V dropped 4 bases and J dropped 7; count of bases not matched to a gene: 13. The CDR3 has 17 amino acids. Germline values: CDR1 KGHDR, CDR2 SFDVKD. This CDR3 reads CATSEPEPGLAGNEQFF. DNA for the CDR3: TGTGCCACCAGTGAGCCCGAACCGGGACTAGCAGGTAATGAGCAGTTCTTC.

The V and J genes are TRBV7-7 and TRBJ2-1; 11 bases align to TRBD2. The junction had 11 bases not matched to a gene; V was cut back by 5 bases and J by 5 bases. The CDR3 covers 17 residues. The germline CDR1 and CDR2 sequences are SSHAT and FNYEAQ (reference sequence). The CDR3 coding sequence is TGTGCCAGCAGCCCCTCCCGGGGTAGCGGGAGGGACAATGAGCAGTTCTTC. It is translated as CASSPSRGSGRDNEQFF.

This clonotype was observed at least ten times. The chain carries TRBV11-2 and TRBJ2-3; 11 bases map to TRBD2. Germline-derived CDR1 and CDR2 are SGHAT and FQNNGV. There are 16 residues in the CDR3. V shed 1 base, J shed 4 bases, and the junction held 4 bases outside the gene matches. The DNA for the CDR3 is TGTGCCAGCAGCTTAGGCACTAGCGGGAGTGCAGATACGCAGTATTTT. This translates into CASSLGTSGSADTQYF.

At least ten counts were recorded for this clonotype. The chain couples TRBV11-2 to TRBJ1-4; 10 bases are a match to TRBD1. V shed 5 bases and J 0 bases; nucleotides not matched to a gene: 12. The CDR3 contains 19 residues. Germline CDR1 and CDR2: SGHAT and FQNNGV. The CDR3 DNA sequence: TGTGCCAGCAGCCAGCTTCTGAGGACAGGGGGTTCAACTAATGAAAAACTGTTTTTT. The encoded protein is CASSQLLRTGGSTNEKLFF.

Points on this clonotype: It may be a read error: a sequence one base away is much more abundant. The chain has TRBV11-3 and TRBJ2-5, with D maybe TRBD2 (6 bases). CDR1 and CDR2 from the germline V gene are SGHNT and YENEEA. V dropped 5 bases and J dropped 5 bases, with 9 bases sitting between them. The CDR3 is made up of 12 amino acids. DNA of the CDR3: TGTGCCAGCAGCCGGGGGATGGAGACCCAGTACTTC. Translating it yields CASSRGMETQYF.

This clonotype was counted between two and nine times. The CDR3 DNA reads TGTGCCAGCAGTTTACGAGGGTGGCCCCAGCATTTT. This sequence encodes CASSLRGWPQHF. J is TRBJ1-5 and V is TRBV12-3 or TRBV12-4; D gene uncertain. This CDR3 is built from 12 residues. Trimming pared 2 bases from V and 9 bases from J, leaving 8 bases between.

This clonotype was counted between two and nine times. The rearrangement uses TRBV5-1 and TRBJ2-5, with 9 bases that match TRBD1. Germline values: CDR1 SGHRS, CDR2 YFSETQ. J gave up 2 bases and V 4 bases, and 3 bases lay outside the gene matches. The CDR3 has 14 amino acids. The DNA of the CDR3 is TGCGCCAGCAGCACCGGGACAGGGCAAGAGACCCAGTACTTC. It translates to CASSTGTGQETQYF. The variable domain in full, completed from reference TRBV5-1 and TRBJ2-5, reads KAGVTQTPRYLIKTRGQQVTLSCSPISGHRSVSWYQQTPGQGLQFLFEYFSETQRNKGNFPGRFSGRQFSNSRSEMNVSTLELGDSALYLCASSTGTGQETQYFGPGTRLLVL.

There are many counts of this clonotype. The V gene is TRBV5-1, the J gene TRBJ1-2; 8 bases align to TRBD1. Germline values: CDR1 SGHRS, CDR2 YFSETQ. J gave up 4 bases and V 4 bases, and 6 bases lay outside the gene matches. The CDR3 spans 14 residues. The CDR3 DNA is TGCGCCAGCAGCAGGACAGGGAACACCTATGGCTACACCTTC. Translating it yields CASSRTGNTYGYTF.

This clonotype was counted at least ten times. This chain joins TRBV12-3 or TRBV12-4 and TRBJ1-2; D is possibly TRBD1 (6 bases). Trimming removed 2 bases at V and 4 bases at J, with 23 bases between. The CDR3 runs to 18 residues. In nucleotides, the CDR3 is TGTGCCAGCAGTTTACAAGCCGGGGGCGCAACTGGTGGCTATGGCTACACCTTC. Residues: CASSLQAGGATGGYGYTF.

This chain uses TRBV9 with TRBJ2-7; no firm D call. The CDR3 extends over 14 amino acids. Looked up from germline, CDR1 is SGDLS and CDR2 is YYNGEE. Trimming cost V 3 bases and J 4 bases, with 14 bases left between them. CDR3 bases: TGTGCCAGCAGCGCCTTAGTGAACGATTACGAGCAGTACTTC. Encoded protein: CASSALVNDYEQYF.

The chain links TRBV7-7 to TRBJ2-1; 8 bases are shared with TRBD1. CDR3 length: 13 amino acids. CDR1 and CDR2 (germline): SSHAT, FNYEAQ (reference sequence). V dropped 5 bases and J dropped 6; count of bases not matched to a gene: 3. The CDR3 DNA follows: TGTGCCAGCAGCCACGACAGGGGCAATGAGCAGTTCTTC. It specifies CASSHDRGNEQFF.

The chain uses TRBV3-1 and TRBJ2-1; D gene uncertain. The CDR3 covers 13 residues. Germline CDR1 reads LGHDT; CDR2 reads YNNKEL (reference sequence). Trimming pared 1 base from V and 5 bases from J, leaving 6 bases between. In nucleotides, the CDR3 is TGTGCCAGCAGCCAAGCGCTGAACAATGAGCAGTTCTTC. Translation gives CASSQALNNEQFF.

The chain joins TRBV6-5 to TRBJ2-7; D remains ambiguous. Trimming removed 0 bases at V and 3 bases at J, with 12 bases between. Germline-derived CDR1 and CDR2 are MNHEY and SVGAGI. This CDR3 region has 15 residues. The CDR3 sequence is CASSYSGAPGYEQYF. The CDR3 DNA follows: TGTGCCAGCAGTTACTCAGGAGCGCCGGGCTACGAGCAGTACTTC.

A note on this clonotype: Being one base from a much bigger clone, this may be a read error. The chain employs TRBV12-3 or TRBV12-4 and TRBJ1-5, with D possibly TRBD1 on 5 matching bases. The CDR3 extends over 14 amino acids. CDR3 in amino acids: CASRKGAVGQPQQF. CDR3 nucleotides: TGTGCCAGCAGGAAAGGGGCAGTGGGGCAGCCCCAGCAATTT.

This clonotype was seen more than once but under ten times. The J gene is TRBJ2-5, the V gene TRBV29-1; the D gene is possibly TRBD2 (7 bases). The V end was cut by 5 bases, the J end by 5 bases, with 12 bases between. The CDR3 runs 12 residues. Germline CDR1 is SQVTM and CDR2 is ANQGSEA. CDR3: CSVIKGGETQYF. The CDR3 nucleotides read TGCAGCGTTATAAAGGGGGGGGAGACCCAGTACTTC.

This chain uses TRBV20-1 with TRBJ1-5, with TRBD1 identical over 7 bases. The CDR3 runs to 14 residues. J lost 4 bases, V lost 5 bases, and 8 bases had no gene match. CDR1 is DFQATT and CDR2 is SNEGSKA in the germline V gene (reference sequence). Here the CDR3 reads CSAHRDRGNQPQHF. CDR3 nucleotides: TGCAGTGCTCACCGGGACAGAGGAAATCAGCCCCAGCATTTT.

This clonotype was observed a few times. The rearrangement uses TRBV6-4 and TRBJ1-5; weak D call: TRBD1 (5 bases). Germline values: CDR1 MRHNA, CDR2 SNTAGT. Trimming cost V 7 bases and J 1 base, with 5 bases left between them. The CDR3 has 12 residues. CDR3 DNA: TGTGCCAGCAACAGGAGCAATCAGCCCCAGCATTTT. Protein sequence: CASNRSNQPQHF.

The CDR3 is CASSPRDREIGEQYF. The CDR3 region has the DNA TGTGCCAGCAGCCCCCGGGACAGGGAGATCGGAGAGCAGTACTTC. V usage is TRBV7-8 and J usage is TRBJ2-7, with 9 bases matching TRBD1. CDR1 SGHVS and CDR2 FQNEAQ come from the germline V gene. Germline trimming cut 5 bases from V and 7 bases from J; bases unmatched to any gene: 12. The CDR3 is 15 residues long.

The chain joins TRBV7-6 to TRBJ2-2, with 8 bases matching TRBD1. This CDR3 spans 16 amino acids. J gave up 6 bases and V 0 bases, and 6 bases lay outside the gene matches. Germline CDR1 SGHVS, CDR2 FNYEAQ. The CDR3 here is CASSLAPRGRAGELFF. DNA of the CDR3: TGTGCCAGCAGCTTAGCCCCCAGGGGGCGGGCCGGGGAGCTGTTTTTT.

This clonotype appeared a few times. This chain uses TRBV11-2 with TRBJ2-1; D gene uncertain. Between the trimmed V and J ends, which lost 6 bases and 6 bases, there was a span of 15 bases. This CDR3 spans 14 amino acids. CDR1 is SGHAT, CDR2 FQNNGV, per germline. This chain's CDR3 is CASRATFLGNEQFF. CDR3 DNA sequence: TGTGCCAGCAGAGCTACCTTCCTGGGCAATGAGCAGTTCTTC.

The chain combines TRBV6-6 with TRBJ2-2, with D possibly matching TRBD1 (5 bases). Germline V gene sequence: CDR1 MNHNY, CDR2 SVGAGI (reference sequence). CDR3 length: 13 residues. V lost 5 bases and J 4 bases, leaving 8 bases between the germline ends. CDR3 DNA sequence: TGTGCCAGCAGTATAGGGGCCACCGGGGAGCTGTTTTTT. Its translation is CASSIGATGELFF.

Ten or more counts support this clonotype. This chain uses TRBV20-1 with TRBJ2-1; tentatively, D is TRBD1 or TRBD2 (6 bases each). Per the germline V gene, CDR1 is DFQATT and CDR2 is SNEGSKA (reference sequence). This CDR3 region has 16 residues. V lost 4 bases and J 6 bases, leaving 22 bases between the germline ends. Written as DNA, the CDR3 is TGCAGTGCTACTAGTCTAAAGGGGGGAACCGGCAATGAGCAGTTCTTC. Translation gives CSATSLKGGTGNEQFF.